The next 20 T cell receptor beta chains were all read from a single sample in a study of blood T cells in healthy people across ages. A J-beta primer mix and a sample-barcoded 5' primer were used in a second PCR of roughly 6 to 12 cycles. TCRdb ran MiXCR on the 5' RACE reads and lists one entry per CDR3 protein. The table shows 650,000 to 800,000 distinct CDR3 sequences, with 52% occurring only once. The specimen sequenced was blood. Source of these receptors: a woman of 80 years or more in good health.

The rearrangement links TRBV6-4 to TRBJ2-1, with no clear D. CDR3 length equals 15 residues. Per germline, CDR1 MRHNA and CDR2 SNTAGT. The V and J ends lost 3 bases and 10 bases respectively, with 19 bases between them. The CDR3 loop is CASSERLTLAGEQFF. CDR3 DNA: TGTGCCAGCAGTGAACGCCTAACGTTAGCCGGAGAGCAGTTCTTC.

The chain combines TRBV20-1 with TRBJ2-7; 10 bases match TRBD2. The V gene end was trimmed by 3 bases and the J gene end by 3 bases; junction bases not matched to a gene: 8. Germline lookup yields CDR1 DFQATT and CDR2 SNEGSKA (reference sequence). The CDR3 totals 15 residues. In DNA, the CDR3 is TGCAGTGCTAGCTCCGTGCTAGCGGGAGTCTACGAGCAGTACTTC. Its protein is CSASSVLAGVYEQYF.

This clonotype appeared many times. The rearrangement uses TRBV5-1 and TRBJ1-1; 9 nucleotides align to TRBD1. Trimming took 0 bases from V and 0 from J; bases not matched to a gene: 3. This CDR3 region has 16 residues. Germline CDR1 reads SGHRS; CDR2 reads YFSETQ. The CDR3 DNA sequence: TGCGCCAGCAGCTTGGGGGACAGGGACATGAACACTGAAGCTTTCTTT. Translation gives CASSLGDRDMNTEAFF.

The chain is built from TRBV2 and TRBJ1-2; 8 nucleotides line up with TRBD1. This CDR3 is 12 amino acids long. CDR1 is SNHLY, CDR2 FYNNEI, per germline. V was clipped by 7 bases and J by 6 bases; unmatched bases: 4. The CDR3 DNA reads as TGTGCCAGCAAGTACAGGGGGGATGGCTACACCTTC. It translates to CASKYRGDGYTF.

Notes on this clonotype: Being one base from a much bigger clone, this may be a read error. The chain employs TRBV12-3 or TRBV12-4 and TRBJ1-4, with D possibly matching TRBD1 (5 bases). This CDR3 contains 15 residues. CDR3 DNA: TGTGCCAGCAGTCCCGGACAATCAACTAATGAAAAACTGCTTTTT. This translates into CASSPGQSTNEKLLF.

The chain joins TRBV4-3 to TRBJ2-5; D possibly corresponds to TRBD2 (5 bases). V lost 0 bases and J lost 11, with 16 bases in between. The CDR3 is 14 amino acids. Germline V gene sequence: CDR1 LGHNA, CDR2 YSLEER. The CDR3 region has the DNA TGCGCCAGCAGCCAAGATCAGACGGGGTGGGAGCAGTACTTC. The encoded protein is CASSQDQTGWEQYF.

This clonotype has a count of ten or more. The chain couples TRBV25-1 to TRBJ1-4, with a weak D call TRBD1 (5 bases). The germline V gene encodes CDR1 MGHDK and CDR2 SYGVNS. V lost 2 bases and J lost 0, with 7 bases in between. The CDR3 covers 15 residues. Here the CDR3 reads CASSEGAATNEKLFF. The CDR3 coding sequence is TGTGCCAGCAGTGAAGGGGCAGCAACTAATGAAAAACTGTTTTTT.

V is TRBV16 and J is TRBJ2-1, with D unresolved. This CDR3 comprises 15 residues. CDR1 KGHSY and CDR2 FQNENV come from the germline V gene. V lost 2 bases and J 5 bases, leaving 13 bases between the germline ends. The CDR3 region is CASSQVNIRHNEQFF. CDR3 DNA: TGTGCCAGCAGCCAAGTAAACATCCGTCACAATGAGCAGTTCTTC.

Many counts were recorded for this clonotype. The chain links TRBV29-1 to TRBJ2-1; 7 bases are a match to TRBD1. From germline, CDR1 is SQVTM and CDR2 ANQGSEA. The CDR3 runs 12 residues. The V gene end was trimmed by 6 bases and the J gene end by 4 bases; junction bases not matched to a gene: 3. The CDR3 spells CSVNRGYNEQFF. The CDR3 nucleotides read TGCAGCGTCAACAGGGGTTACAATGAGCAGTTCTTC.

The J gene is TRBJ2-5, the V gene TRBV10-3; 10 bases are a match to TRBD2. CDR1 and CDR2 from the germline V gene are ENHRY and SYGVKD. V lost 0 bases to trimming and J lost 2 bases; unmatched junction nucleotides: 3. The CDR3 is 16 amino acids. CDR3 sequence (DNA): TGTGCCATCAGTGAGTCGAGAGCGGGGGGGCAAGAGACCCAGTACTTC. Its translation: CAISESRAGGQETQYF.

The V and J genes are TRBV20-1 and TRBJ1-2; TRBD1 aligns across 7 bases. Looked up from germline, CDR1 is DFQATT and CDR2 is SNEGSKA (reference sequence). J lost 5 bases, V lost 6 bases, and 15 bases had no gene match. The CDR3 has 15 amino acids. The CDR3 spells CSAPTSGTASYGYTF. The DNA for the CDR3 is TGCAGTGCGCCTACCTCCGGGACAGCGTCTTATGGCTACACCTTC.

In its sample, this clonotype was seen many times. The chain links TRBV5-1 to TRBJ2-5; D ambiguous. Trimming removed 2 bases from V and 2 bases from J, with 7 bases in between. Germline lookup yields CDR1 SGHRS and CDR2 YFSETQ. This CDR3 comprises 13 residues. The CDR3 DNA sequence: TGCGCCAGCAGCTTTTTGGGACAAGAGACCCAGTACTTC. This sequence encodes CASSFLGQETQYF.

This clonotype was picked up a small number of times. V is TRBV5-1 and J is TRBJ2-5; D not resolved. Per germline, CDR1 SGHRS and CDR2 YFSETQ. The V gene lost 3 bases and the J gene lost 2 bases, with 2 bases spanning the gap. The CDR3 covers 11 residues. The CDR3 spells CASSWQETQYF. Written as DNA, the CDR3 is TGCGCCAGCAGCTGGCAAGAGACCCAGTACTTC.

This clonotype was observed a handful of times. Given a much more abundant clone one base away, this may be a read error. This rearrangement joins TRBV11-2 to TRBJ2-5, with 7 positions matching TRBD1. Germline CDR1 reads SGHAT; CDR2 reads FQNNGV. The CDR3 is 16 amino acids. In DNA form, the CDR3 reads TGTGCCAGCAGCTTAGGGGGTTTGAGGGGGCAAGGGACCCAGTACTTC. Translation gives CASSLGGLRGQGTQYF.

In this sample, this clonotype turned up many times. The chain couples TRBV20-1 to TRBJ2-1, with 13 bases identical to TRBD2. The CDR3 totals 15 residues. Germline CDR1 DFQATT, CDR2 SNEGSKA (reference sequence). Losses at the gene ends were 2 bases for V and 4 bases for J; bases not matched to a gene: 2. CDR3 sequence reads: CSARTSGGGYNEQFF. In DNA form, the CDR3 reads TGCAGTGCTAGAACTAGCGGGGGGGGTTACAATGAGCAGTTCTTC.

The chain uses TRBV10-3 and TRBJ2-5, with TRBD1 matching over 8 bases. Germline V gives CDR1 ENHRY, CDR2 SYGVKD. V shed 7 bases and J 0 bases; nucleotides not matched to a gene: 4. This CDR3 comprises 14 residues. CDR3 bases: TGTGCCATCACTCAGACAGGGGACCAAGAGACCCAGTACTTC. Translating gives CAITQTGDQETQYF.

The chain couples TRBV20-1 to TRBJ1-4; the D is unclear. CDR3 length equals 13 residues. Trimming cost V 0 bases and J 3 bases, with 5 bases left between them. In germline, CDR1 is DFQATT, CDR2 SNEGSKA (reference sequence). CDR3 DNA: TGCAGTGCTAGAGAACACGCTAATGAAAAACTGTTTTTT. Translating gives CSAREHANEKLFF.

This clonotype was recorded a few times. The chain joins TRBV7-8 to TRBJ2-5; D call uncertain. Germline lookup yields CDR1 SGHVS and CDR2 FQNEAQ. V was cut by 5 bases and J by 4 bases, with 20 bases left in between. This CDR3 is built from 16 residues. The CDR3 sequence: CASSRRALEVLETQYF. CDR3 nucleotide sequence: TGTGCCAGCAGCCGCCGAGCTCTAGAGGTTCTAGAGACCCAGTACTTC.

The chain carries TRBV6-6 and TRBJ2-3; TRBD2 might be the D (5 bases). CDR1 is MNHNY, CDR2 SVGAGI, per germline (reference sequence). The CDR3 is 15 amino acids. Trimming took 2 bases from V and 2 from J, leaving 11 bases between them. The chain's CDR3 is CASSYDYKLTDTQYF. The CDR3 coding sequence is TGTGCCAGCAGTTACGACTATAAACTCACAGATACGCAGTATTTT.

This clonotype was counted a few times. V usage is TRBV3-1 and J usage is TRBJ2-3, with 7 bases aligning to TRBD1. CDR1 and CDR2 (germline): LGHDT, YNNKEL (reference sequence). The CDR3 has 15 residues. The junction had 3 bases not matched to a gene; V was cut back by 3 bases and J by 0 bases. The CDR3 loop is CASSQGQLSTDTQYF. The CDR3, as DNA: TGTGCCAGCAGCCAGGGACAGCTTAGCACAGATACGCAGTATTTT.